Reported below is one T cell receptor (beta chain). This CDR3 contains 12 residues. Trimming removed 6 bases from V and 2 bases from J, with 5 bases in between. Germline loops: CDR1 SGHAT, CDR2 FQNNGV. This entry belongs to a study of shared clonotypes between healthy human individuals. The study ran the assay at deep level. The protocol was immunoSEQ multiplex PCR, while the TCRdb copy is restricted to in-frame clones and leaves out a portion. The data contain 2 million to 2.5 million clones, approximately 95% of them singletons. CD45RO negativity and positive selection for CCR7 defined naive CD8 cells, a population that excluded terminally differentiated effector memory CD45RA+ cells.

The TCR sequence derives from a young man in good health. The chain couples TRBV11-2 to TRBJ2-1; D is perhaps TRBD1 or TRBD2 (5 bases each). The sample taken for sequencing was naive CD8+ T cells sorted from blood. CDR3 nucleotides: TGTGCCAGCAGGGGGGCCTACAATGAGCAGTTCTTC. Its protein product is CASRGAYNEQFF.